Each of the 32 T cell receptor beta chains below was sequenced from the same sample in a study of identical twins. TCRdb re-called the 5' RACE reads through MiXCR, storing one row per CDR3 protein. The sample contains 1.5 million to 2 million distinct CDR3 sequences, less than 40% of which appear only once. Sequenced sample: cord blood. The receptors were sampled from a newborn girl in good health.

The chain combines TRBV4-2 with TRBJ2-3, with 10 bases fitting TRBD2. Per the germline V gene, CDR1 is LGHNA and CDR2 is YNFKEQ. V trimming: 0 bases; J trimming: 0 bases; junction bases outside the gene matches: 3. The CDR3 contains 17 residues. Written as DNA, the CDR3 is TGTGCCAGCAGCCAAGAGGCTAGCGGGGGTAGCACAGATACGCAGTATTTT. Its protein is CASSQEASGGSTDTQYF.

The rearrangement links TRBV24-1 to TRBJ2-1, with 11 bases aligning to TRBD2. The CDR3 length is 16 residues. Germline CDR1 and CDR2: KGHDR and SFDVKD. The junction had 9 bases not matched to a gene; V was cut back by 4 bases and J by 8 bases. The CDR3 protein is CATSDSTSGSIDEQFF. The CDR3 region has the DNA TGTGCCACCAGTGACTCCACTAGCGGGAGTATCGATGAGCAGTTCTTC.

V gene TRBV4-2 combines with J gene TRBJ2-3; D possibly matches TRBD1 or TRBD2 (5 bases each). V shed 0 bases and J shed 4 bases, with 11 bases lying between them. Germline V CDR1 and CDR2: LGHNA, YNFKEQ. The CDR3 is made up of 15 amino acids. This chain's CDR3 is CASSQDIVGADTQYF. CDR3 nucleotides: TGTGCCAGCAGCCAAGATATCGTGGGGGCAGATACGCAGTATTTT.

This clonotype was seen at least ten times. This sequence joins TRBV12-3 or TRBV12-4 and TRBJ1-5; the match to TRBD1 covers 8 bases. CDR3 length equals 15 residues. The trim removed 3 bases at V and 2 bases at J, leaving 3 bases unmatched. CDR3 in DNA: TGTGCCAGCAGTTTCGGACAGGGTGGCAATCAGCCCCAGCATTTT. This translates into CASSFGQGGNQPQHF.

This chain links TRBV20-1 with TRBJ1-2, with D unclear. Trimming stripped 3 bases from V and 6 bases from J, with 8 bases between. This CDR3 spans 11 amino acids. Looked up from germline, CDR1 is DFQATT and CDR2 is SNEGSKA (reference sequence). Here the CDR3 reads CSASPGNGYTF. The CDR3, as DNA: TGCAGTGCTAGTCCCGGGAATGGCTACACCTTC.

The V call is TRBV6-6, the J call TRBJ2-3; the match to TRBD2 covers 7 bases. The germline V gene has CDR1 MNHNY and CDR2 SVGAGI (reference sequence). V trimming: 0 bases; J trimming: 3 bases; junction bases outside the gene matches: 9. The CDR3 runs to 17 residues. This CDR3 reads CASSYSMTGGGTDTQYF. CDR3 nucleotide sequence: TGTGCCAGCAGTTACTCGATGACGGGGGGTGGAACAGATACGCAGTATTTT.

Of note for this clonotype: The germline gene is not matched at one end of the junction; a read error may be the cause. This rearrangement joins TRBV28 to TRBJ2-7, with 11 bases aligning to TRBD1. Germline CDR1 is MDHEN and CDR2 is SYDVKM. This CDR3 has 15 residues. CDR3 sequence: CAGSPPGQGAYEQYF. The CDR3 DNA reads TGTGCCGGCAGTCCTCCGGGACAGGGGGCCTACGAGCAGTACTTC.

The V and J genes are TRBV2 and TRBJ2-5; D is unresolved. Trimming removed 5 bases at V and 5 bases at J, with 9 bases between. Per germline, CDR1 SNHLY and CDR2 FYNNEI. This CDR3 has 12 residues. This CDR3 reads CASSILRETQYF. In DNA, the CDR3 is TGTGCCAGCAGTATCCTCCGGGAGACCCAGTACTTC. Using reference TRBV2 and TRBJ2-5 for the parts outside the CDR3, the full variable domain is EPEVTQTPSHQVTQMGQEVILRCVPISNHLYFYWYRQILGQKVEFLVSFYNNEISEKSEIFDDQFSVERPDGSNFTLKIRSTKLEDSAMYFCASSILRETQYFGPGTRLLVL.

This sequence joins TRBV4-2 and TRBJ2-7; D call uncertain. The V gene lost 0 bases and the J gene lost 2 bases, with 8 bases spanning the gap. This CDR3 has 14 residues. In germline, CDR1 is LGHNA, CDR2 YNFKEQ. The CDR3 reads CASSQELVAYEQYF. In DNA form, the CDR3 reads TGTGCCAGCAGCCAAGAATTAGTAGCCTACGAGCAGTACTTC.

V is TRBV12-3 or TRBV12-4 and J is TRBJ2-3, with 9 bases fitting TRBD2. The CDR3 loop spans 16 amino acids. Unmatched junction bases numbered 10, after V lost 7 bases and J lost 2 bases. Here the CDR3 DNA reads TGTGCCAGCACCACTGGGCTAGCGGGAACCACAGATACGCAGTATTTT. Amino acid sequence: CASTTGLAGTTDTQYF.

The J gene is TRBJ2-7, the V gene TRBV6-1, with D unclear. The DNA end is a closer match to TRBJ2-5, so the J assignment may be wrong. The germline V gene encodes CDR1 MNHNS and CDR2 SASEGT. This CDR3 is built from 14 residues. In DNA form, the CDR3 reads TGTGCCAGCAGTGAGAGACTGAGGAAGGAGACCCAGTACTTC. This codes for CASSERLRKETQYF.

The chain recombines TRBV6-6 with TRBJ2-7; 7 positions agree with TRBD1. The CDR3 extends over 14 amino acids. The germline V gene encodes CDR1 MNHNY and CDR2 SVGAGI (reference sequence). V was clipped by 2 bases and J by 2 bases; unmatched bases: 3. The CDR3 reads CASSYPGTAYEQYF. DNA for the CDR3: TGTGCCAGCAGTTACCCCGGGACAGCCTACGAGCAGTACTTC.

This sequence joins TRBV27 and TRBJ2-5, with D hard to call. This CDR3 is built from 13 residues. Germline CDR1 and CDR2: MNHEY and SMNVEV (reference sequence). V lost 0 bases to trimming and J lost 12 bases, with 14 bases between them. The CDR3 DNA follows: TGTGCCAGCAGTTTATCGTTAAGGGTTAGGGAGTACTTC. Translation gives CASSLSLRVREYF.

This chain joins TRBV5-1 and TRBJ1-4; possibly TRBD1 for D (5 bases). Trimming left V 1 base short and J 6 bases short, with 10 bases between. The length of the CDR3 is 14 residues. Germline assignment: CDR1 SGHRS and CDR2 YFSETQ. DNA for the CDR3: TGCGCCAGCAGCTTGAGTGGGGGGGATGAAAAACTGTTTTTT. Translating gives CASSLSGGDEKLFF.

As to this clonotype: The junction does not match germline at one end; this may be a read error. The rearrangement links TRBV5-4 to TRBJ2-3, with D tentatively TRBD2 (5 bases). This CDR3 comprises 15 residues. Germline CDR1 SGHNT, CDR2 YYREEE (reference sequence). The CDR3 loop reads CASSLGGASTDTRYF. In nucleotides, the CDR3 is TGTGCCAGCAGCTTGGGCGGAGCTAGCACAGATACGCGGTATTTT.

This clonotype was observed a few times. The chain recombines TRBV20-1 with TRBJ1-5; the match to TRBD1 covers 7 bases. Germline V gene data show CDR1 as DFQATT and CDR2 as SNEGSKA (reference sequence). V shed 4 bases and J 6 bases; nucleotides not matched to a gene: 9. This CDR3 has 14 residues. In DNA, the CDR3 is TGCAGTGCTAAGGGCAGGGGGGAAGTTCAGCCCCAGCATTTT. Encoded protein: CSAKGRGEVQPQHF.

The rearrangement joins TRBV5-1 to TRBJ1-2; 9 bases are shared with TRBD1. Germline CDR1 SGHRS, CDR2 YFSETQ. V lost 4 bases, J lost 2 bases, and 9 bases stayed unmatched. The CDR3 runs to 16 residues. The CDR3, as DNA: TGCGCCAGCAGCCTCGGACAGGGGAACGGGAACTATGGCTACACCTTC. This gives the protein CASSLGQGNGNYGYTF.

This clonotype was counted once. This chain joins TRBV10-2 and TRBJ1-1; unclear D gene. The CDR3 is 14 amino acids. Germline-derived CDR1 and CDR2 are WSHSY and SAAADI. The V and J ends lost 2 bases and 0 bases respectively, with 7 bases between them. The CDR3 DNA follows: TGCGCCAGCAGTGAGACCCTCCTGAACACTGAAGCTTTCTTT. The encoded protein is CASSETLLNTEAFF.

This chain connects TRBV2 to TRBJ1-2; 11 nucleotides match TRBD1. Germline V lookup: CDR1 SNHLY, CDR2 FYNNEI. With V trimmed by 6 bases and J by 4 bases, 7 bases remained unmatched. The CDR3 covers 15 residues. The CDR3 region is CASRSGTGGIYGYTF. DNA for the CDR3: TGTGCCAGCAGATCCGGGACAGGGGGAATCTATGGCTACACCTTC.

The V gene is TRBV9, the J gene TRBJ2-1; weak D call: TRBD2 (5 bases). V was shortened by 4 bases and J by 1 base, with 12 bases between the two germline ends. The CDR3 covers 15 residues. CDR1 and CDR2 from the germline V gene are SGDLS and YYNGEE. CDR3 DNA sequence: TGTGCCAGCAGCTCTAGCTTTAGGTCCTACAATGAGCAGTTCTTC. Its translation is CASSSSFRSYNEQFF.

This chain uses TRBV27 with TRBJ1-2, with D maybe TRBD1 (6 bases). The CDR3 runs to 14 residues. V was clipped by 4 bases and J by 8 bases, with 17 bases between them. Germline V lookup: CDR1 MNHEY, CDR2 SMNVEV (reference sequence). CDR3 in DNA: TGTGCCAGCAGTTCTGCGGGGGCAGGGTGGGGCTACACCTTC. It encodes CASSSAGAGWGYTF.

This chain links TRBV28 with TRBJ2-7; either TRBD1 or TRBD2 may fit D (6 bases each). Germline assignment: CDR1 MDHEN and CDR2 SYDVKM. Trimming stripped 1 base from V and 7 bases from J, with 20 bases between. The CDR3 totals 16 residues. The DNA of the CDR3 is TGTGCCAGCAGTTTATCGGCGACCAGGCGGGACAATGAGCAGTACTTC. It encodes CASSLSATRRDNEQYF.

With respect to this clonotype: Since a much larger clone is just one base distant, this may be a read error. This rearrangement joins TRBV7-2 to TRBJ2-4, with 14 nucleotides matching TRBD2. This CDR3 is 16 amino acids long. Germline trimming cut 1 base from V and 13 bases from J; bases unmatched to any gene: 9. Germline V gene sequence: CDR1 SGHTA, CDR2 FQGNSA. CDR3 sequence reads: CASSLGTSGRYNEQYF. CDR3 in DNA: TGTGCCAGCAGCTTAGGGACTAGCGGGAGGTACAATGAGCAGTACTTC.

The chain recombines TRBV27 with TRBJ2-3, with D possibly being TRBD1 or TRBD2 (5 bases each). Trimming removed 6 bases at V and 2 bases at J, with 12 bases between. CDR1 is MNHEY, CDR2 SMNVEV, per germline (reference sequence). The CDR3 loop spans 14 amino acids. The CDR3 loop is CASSGAGPTDTQYF. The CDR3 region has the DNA TGTGCCAGCAGCGGGGCGGGCCCCACAGATACGCAGTATTTT.

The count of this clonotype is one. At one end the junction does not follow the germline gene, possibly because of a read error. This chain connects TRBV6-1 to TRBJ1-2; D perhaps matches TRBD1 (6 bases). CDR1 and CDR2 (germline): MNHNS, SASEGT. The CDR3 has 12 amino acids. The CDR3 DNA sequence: TGTGCCAGCAGCCGACAGGACTATAGCTACACCTTC. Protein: CASSRQDYSYTF.

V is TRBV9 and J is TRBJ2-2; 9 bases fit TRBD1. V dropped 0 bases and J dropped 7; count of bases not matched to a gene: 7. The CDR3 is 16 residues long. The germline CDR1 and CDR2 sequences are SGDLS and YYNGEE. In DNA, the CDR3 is TGTGCCAGCAGCGTAGCGGACAGGGGATCGGTCGGGGAGCTGTTTTTT. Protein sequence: CASSVADRGSVGELFF.

CDR3 loop: CASSQRSGGYTDTQYF. CDR3 nucleotides: TGCGCCAGCAGCCAGCGAAGCGGCGGCTACACAGATACGCAGTATTTT. The chain joins TRBV5-1 to TRBJ2-3, with D possibly being TRBD2 (5 bases). The CDR3 consists of 16 residues. V was trimmed by 4 bases and J by 2 bases, leaving 17 bases between them. Germline assignment: CDR1 SGHRS and CDR2 YFSETQ.

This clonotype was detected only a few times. CDR3 sequence reads: CASSVAAKNEQFF. CDR3 DNA: TGTGCCAGCAGCGTGGCCGCAAAGAATGAGCAGTTCTTC. The chain employs TRBV9 and TRBJ2-1; D not certain. With 2 bases removed from V and 7 bases from J, the gap between germline ends came to 10 bases. This CDR3 spans 13 amino acids. Germline V lookup: CDR1 SGDLS, CDR2 YYNGEE.

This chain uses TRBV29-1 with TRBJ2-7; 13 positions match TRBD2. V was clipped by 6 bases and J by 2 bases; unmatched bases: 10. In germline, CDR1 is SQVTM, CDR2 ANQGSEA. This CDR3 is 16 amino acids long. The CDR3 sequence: CSVGLAGLVGPYEQYF. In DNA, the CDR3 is TGCAGCGTGGGACTAGCGGGACTCGTAGGCCCCTACGAGCAGTACTTC.

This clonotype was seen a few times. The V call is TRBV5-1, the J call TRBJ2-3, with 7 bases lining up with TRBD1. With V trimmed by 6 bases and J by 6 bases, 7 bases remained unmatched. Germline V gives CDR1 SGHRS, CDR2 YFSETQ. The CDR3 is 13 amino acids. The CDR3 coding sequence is TGCGCCAGCACCCGACAGGGCCAGGATACGCAGTATTTT. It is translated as CASTRQGQDTQYF. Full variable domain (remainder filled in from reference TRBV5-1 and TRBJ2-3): KAGVTQTPRYLIKTRGQQVTLSCSPISGHRSVSWYQQTPGQGLQFLFEYFSETQRNKGNFPGRFSGRQFSNSRSEMNVSTLELGDSALYLCASTRQGQDTQYFGPGTRLTVL.

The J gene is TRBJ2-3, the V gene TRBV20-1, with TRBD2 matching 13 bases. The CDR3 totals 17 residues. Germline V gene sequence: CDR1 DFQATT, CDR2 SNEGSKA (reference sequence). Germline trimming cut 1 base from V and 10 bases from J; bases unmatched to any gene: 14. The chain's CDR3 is CSARASRTSGRVGPQYF. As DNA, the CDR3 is TGCAGTGCTAGAGCTAGTCGGACTAGCGGGAGAGTAGGCCCGCAGTATTTT.

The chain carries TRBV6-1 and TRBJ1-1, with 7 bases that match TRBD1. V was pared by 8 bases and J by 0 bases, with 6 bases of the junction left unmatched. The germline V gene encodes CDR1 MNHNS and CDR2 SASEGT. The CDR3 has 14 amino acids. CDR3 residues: CASLADRLNTEAFF. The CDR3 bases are TGTGCCAGCCTCGCGGACAGGTTGAACACTGAAGCTTTCTTT.